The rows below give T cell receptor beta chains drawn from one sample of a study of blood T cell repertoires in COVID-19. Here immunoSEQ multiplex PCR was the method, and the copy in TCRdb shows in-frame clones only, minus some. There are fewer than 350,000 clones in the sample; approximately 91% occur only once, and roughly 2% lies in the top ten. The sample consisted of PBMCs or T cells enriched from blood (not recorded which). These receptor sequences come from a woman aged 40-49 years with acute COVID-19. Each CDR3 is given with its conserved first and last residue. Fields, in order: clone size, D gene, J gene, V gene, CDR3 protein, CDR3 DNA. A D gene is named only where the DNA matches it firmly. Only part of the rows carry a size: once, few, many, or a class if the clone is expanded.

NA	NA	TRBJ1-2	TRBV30	CAWSEGGSGYTF	TGTGCCTGGAGCGAGGGGGGGTCGGGCTACACCTTC
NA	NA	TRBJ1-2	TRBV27	CASSFGGARGYGYTF	TGTGCCAGCAGTTTTGGAGGGGCGCGTGGTTATGGCTACACCTTC
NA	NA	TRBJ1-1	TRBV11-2	CASSHSRGGLRTEAFF	TGTGCCAGCAGCCACTCACGGGGGGGGCTGCGGACTGAAGCTTTCTTT
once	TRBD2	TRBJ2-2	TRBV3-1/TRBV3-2	CASSHGLAGSGTGELFF	TGTGCCAGCAGCCATGGACTAGCGGGTTCGGGCACCGGGGAGCTGTTTTTT
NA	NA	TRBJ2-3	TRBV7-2	CASSSASADTQYF	TGTGCCAGCAGCTCCGCGAGCGCAGATACGCAGTATTTT
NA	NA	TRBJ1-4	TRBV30	CAWSLGNNEKLFF	TGTGCCTGGAGTCTCGGGAACAATGAAAAACTGTTTTTT
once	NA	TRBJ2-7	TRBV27	CASSLSRLAYEQYF	TGTGCCAGCAGTTTATCCAGGCTGGCCTACGAGCAGTACTTC
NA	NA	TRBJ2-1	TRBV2	CASSKERVGSYNEQFF	TGTGCCAGCAGTAAAGAGCGGGTCGGCTCCTACAATGAGCAGTTCTTC
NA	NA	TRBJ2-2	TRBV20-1	CSASSQQASSGELFF	TGCAGTGCTAGTTCACAACAGGCCAGTAGCGGGGAGCTGTTTTTT
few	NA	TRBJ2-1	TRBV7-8	CASSRKGPKRARYNEQFF	TGTGCCAGCAGCAGAAAAGGCCCTAAGCGGGCAAGGTACAATGAGCAGTTCTTC
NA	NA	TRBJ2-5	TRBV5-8	CASSLGRWAETQYF	TGTGCCAGCAGCTTGGGCAGATGGGCGGAGACCCAGTACTTC
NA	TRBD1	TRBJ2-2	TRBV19	CASRGQGRTGELFF	TGTGCCAGTAGAGGACAGGGACGGACCGGGGAGCTGTTTTTT
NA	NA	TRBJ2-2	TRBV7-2	CASSLGQNTGELFF	TGTGCCAGCAGCTTGGGACAGAACACCGGGGAGCTGTTTTTT
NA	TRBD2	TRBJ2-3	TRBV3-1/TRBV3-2	CASSHKTSGYTDTQYF	TGTGCCAGCAGCCACAAGACTAGCGGGTACACAGATACGCAGTATTTT
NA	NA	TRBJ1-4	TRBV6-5	CASSYSQGSNEKLFF	TGTGCCAGCAGTTACTCACAGGGCTCTAATGAAAAACTGTTTTTT
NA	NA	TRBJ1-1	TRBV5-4	CASSHPSGGETEAFF	TGTGCCAGCAGTCACCCATCAGGAGGGGAGACTGAAGCTTTCTTT
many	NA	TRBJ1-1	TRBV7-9	CASSPNQAGRDTEAFF	TGTGCCAGCAGCCCAAACCAAGCGGGGAGGGACACTGAAGCTTTCTTT
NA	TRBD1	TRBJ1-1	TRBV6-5	CASRKQGARTEAFF	TGTGCCAGCAGGAAACAGGGGGCGCGGACTGAAGCTTTCTTT
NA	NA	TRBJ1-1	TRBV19	CASSIEHRGTEAFF	TGTGCCAGTAGTATAGAACATCGGGGGACTGAAGCTTTCTTT
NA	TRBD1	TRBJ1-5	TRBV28	CASSLDRELQPQHF	TGTGCCAGCAGCCTGGACAGGGAGTTGCAGCCCCAGCATTTT
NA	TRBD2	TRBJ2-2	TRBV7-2	CASSLASGNGELFF	TGTGCCAGCAGCTTAGCTAGCGGGAACGGGGAGCTGTTTTTT
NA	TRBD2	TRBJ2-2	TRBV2	CASTGLAGVAGELFF	TGTGCCAGCACGGGACTAGCGGGAGTCGCCGGGGAGCTGTTTTTT
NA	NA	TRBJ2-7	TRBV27	CASSPQGVLQDEQYF	TGTGCCAGCAGTCCCCAAGGGGTTTTACAGGACGAGCAGTACTTC
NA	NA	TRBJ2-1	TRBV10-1	CARILLGDGSYNEQFF	TGCGCCAGAATCCTATTAGGAGATGGCTCCTACAATGAGCAGTTCTTC
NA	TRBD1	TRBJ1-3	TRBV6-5	CASRLGQGSTIYF	TGTGCCAGCAGACTCGGACAGGGCAGCACCATATATTTT
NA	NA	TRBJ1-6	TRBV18	CASSNGVPSSYNSPLHF	TGTGCCAGCTCAAACGGTGTGCCGAGCTCCTATAATTCACCCCTCCACTTT
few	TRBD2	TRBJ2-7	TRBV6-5	CASRMASGRQYEQYF	TGTGCCAGCAGAATGGCTAGCGGGAGGCAATACGAGCAGTACTTC